This paragraph reports one T cell receptor beta chain. Treatment reported: oral pan-JAK inhibitor, 5-10 mg twice daily. The sample comes from a study of CD8+ T cells in alopecia areata. Whole-study context: Patients received oral tofacitinib, 5 to 10 mg twice daily, for moderate-to-severe alopecia areata. The share of scalp area affected provided the severity score for treated patients.

Following extraction, RNA underwent reverse transcription to cDNA, which served as the sequencing template. Sequenced by immunoSEQ multiplex PCR; TCRdb stores in-frame clones only, minus some. The sample contains about 220,000 clones, about three fifths of which appear only once. CDR1 DFQATT and CDR2 SNEGSKA come from the germline V gene (reference sequence). This CDR3 has 11 residues. The germline V and J ends were trimmed by 1 base and 8 bases, with 8 bases remaining between them. The chain is built from TRBV20-1 and TRBJ1-1; no reliable D call. The source of this sequence is a human donor with alopecia areata. The specimen was CD4+ T cells sorted from blood, collected at week 4, from a patient treated with tofacitinib. The CDR3 DNA reads as TGCAGTGCTAGAGTAACCATCGAAGCTTTCTTT. Translated: CSARVTIEAFF.